Presented here are 8 T cell receptor beta chains from one specimen sequenced in a study of memory CD4+ T cells and cytomegalovirus serostatus. Single viable CD3+CD4+CD8-CD45RO+ cells were sorted as the memory CD4+ T cells. Produced via immunoSEQ multiplex PCR; TCRdb's table is partial and in-frame only. The table records 40,000 to 45,000 clones, more than 75% of them present only once. Input material: memory CD4+ T cells from blood. These receptors were taken from an adult in good health and CMV-seronegative.

The chain couples TRBV27 to TRBJ2-7, with 8 bases that match TRBD2. With 6 bases clipped from V and 0 bases from J, the junction kept 10 bases outside the gene matches. Germline CDR1 and CDR2: MNHEY and SMNVEV (reference sequence). The CDR3 is made up of 16 amino acids. Here the CDR3 DNA reads TGTGCCAGCAGGCGGGAGTCGCGGGGGGCCTCCTACGAGCAGTACTTC. Its protein is CASRRESRGASYEQYF.

The CDR3 DNA reads as TGTGCCAGCAGCCCTCGGGGTAAGGACGAGCAGTACTTC. Its translation: CASSPRGKDEQYF. The chain joins TRBV7-8 to TRBJ2-5; tentatively, D is TRBD2 (5 bases). The J call may be wrong; the DNA end is better matched by TRBJ2-7. CDR3 length: 13 amino acids. Per the germline V gene, CDR1 is SGHVS and CDR2 is FQNEAQ.

The rearrangement uses TRBV5-4 and TRBJ2-1, with D unclear. The CDR3 extends over 15 amino acids. The ends were cut back, 2 bases at V and 0 bases at J, with 9 bases in the middle. Germline CDR1 reads SGHNT; CDR2 reads YYREEE (reference sequence). As DNA, the CDR3 is TGTGCCAGCAGCTTCGACCAGAGCTCCTACAATGAGCAGTTCTTC. Residues: CASSFDQSSYNEQFF.

The chain is built from TRBV9 and TRBJ1-4; no clear D gene. Germline V gene data show CDR1 as SGDLS and CDR2 as YYNGEE. V lost 3 bases and J 4 bases, leaving 7 bases between the germline ends. The CDR3 is made up of 13 amino acids. CDR3 region: CASSEQLNEKLFF. As DNA, the CDR3 is TGTGCCAGCAGCGAACAGCTTAATGAAAAACTGTTTTTT. Supplemented by reference TRBV9 and TRBJ1-4, the full variable domain reads DSGVTQTPKHLITATGQRVTLRCSPRSGDLSVYWYQQSLDQGLQFLIQYYNGEERAKGNILERFSAQQFPDLHSELNLSSLELGDSALYFCASSEQLNEKLFFGSGTQLSVL.

The table lists this clone with a few counts. CDR3 in amino acids: CASSLINEGILFF. The CDR3 coding sequence is TGTGCCAGCAGCCTTATAAACGAGGGAATTCTGTTCTTC. The V gene is TRBV7-2, the J gene TRBJ2-1; D might be TRBD2 (5 bases). This CDR3 has 13 amino acids. The V gene's germline CDR1 is SGHTA and CDR2 FQGNSA. Trimming cost V 5 bases and J 15 bases, with 20 bases left between them.

The V call is TRBV30, the J call TRBJ2-5; 7 bases agree with TRBD2. V shed 3 bases and J 1 base; nucleotides not matched to a gene: 8. Germline V gene sequence: CDR1 GTSNPN, CDR2 SVGIG (reference sequence). This CDR3 region has 15 residues. Here the CDR3 reads CAWREPAGSQETQYF. The CDR3 region has the DNA TGTGCCTGGAGGGAGCCAGCGGGGAGCCAAGAGACCCAGTACTTC.

This clone came up a few times. The J gene is TRBJ2-3, the V gene TRBV18, with D maybe TRBD2 (5 bases). V was pared by 3 bases and J by 1 base, with 5 bases between. The germline CDR1 and CDR2 sequences are KGHSH and LQKENI. This CDR3 region has 13 residues. CDR3 nucleotides: TGTGCCAGCTCACCCGGGGGCACAGATACGCAGTATTTT. It encodes CASSPGGTDTQYF.

The sample holds one count of this clone. The V call is TRBV4-3, the J call TRBJ2-3; D unresolved. The germline V and J ends were trimmed by 2 bases and 6 bases, with 9 bases remaining between them. The CDR3 runs 13 residues. Germline loops: CDR1 LGHNA, CDR2 YSLEER. CDR3: CASSQIRMDTQYF. The DNA of the CDR3 is TGCGCCAGCAGCCAAATACGGATGGATACGCAGTATTTT.